This note documents a single T cell receptor beta chain sequence. V lost 6 bases and J lost 4; bases outside the gene matches: 8. From germline, CDR1 is MDHEN and CDR2 SYDVKM. This CDR3 comprises 14 residues. The source of the sample is a study of blood T cell repertoires in COVID-19. The protocol was immunoSEQ multiplex PCR, while the TCRdb copy is restricted to in-frame clones and leaves out a portion. This sample has 380,000 or so clones, with around 90% found just once. This chain joins TRBV28 and TRBJ1-1; 7 bases agree with TRBD1. Sequencing input: peripheral blood. The source is a man aged 40-50 years with acute or convalescent COVID-19. CDR3 in DNA: TGTGCCAGCAGGAGACAGGGTACCGGCACTGAAGCTTTCTTT. Its protein is CASRRQGTGTEAFF. Drawing the rest from reference TRBV28 and TRBJ1-1, the complete variable domain is DVKVTQSSRYLVKRTGEKVFLECVQDMDHENMFWYRQDPGLGLRLIYFSYDVKMKEKGDIPEGYSVSREKKERFSLILESASTNQTSMYLCASRRQGTGTEAFFGQGTRLTVV.